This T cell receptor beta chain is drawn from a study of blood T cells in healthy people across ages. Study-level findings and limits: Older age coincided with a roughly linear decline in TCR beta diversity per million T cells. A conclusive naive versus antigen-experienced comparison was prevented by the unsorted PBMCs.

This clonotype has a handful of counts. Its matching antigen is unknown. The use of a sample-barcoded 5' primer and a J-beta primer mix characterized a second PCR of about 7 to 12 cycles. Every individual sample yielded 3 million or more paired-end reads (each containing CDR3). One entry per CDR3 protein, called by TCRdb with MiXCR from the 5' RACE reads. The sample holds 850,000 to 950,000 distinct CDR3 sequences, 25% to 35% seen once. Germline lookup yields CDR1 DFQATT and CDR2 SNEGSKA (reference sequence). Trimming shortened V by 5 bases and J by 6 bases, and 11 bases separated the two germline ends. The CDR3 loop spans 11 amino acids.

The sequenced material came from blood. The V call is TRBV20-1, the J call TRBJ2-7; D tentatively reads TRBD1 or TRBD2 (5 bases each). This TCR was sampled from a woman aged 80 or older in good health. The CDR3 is CSAPRGSEQYF. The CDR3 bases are TGCAGTGCTCCCCGGGGCAGCGAGCAGTACTTC.